This T cell receptor beta chain was captured by sequencing in a study of blood T cell repertoires in COVID-19. V gave up 4 bases and J gave up 1 base, with 11 bases separating them. Germline V gene lookup returns CDR1 LNHDA and CDR2 SQIVND (reference sequence). The CDR3 runs to 15 residues. Original handling: Cell counts per sample came from amplifying reference gene primers. TCRdb's copy holds only in-frame clones and misses some; the assay was immunoSEQ multiplex PCR. V, J and clone size were drawn from that table, and D and trimming were deduced from the DNA. The table has 300,000 or so clones, approximately 89% seen once; the top ten hold under 3%. Donors were grouped by their self-reported clinical history. Before they entered the study, exposed participants had met a COVID-19 case within 2 weeks.

The origin of this receptor is a woman in her fifties or sixties who had been exposed to COVID-19. The V gene is TRBV19, the J gene TRBJ1-5, with a possible D match to TRBD1 (5 bases). The sequencing input was PBMCs or T cells enriched from blood (not recorded which). The CDR3, as DNA: TGTGCCAGTAGTACGACAGCATTAAGCAATCAGCCCCAGCATTTT. Amino acid sequence: CASSTTALSNQPQHF.